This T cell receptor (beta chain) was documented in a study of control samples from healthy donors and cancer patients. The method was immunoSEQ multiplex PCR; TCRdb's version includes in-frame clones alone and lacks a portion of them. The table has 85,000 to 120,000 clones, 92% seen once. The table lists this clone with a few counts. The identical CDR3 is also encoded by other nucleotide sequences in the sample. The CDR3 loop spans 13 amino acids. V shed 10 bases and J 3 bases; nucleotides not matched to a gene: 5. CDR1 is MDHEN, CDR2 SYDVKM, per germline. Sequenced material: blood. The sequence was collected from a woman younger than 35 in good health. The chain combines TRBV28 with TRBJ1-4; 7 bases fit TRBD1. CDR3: CAIPDRANEKLFF. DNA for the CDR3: TGTGCCATCCCTGACAGGGCTAATGAAAAACTGTTTTTT.